This T cell receptor beta chain originates from a study of cytomegalovirus exposure and HLA in healthy donors. PCR amplification relied on 60 Vbeta primers (plus 13 Jbeta primers). Sequenced by immunoSEQ multiplex PCR; TCRdb stores in-frame clones only, minus some. The table includes around 210,000 clones, 70% to 90% detected once. Study observations and caveats: Most CMV-associated TCR beta chains appeared HLA-restricted in a later analysis. Analyses of presence and absence presupposed an approximately uniform sequencing depth across donors.

Germline CDR1 is DFQATT and CDR2 is SNEGSKA (reference sequence). The CDR3 sequence is 10 residues long. The V gene lost 6 bases and the J gene lost 2 bases, with 4 bases spanning the gap. As concerns this clone: Its antigen is still unknown.

Sequenced material: PBMCs. The clonotype comes from a girl aged 2 to 10 in good health and CMV-seronegative. V gene TRBV20-1 combines with J gene TRBJ2-5, with unresolved D. The chain's CDR3 is CSAVQETQYF. The CDR3 DNA is TGCAGTGCCGTACAAGAGACCCAGTACTTC.